The clone carrying this TCR beta chain was seen only a few times. V was clipped by 2 bases and J by 7 bases, with 18 bases between them. From germline, CDR1 is DFQATT and CDR2 SNEGSKA (reference sequence). The CDR3 loop spans 15 amino acids. The CDR3 regions of TCR beta were amplified from RNA transcripts. HTBI primers were employed in a first-round RT-PCR of the TCR CDR3. TCRdb recomputed calls from the multiplex PCR reads with MiXCR, one row per CDR3 protein. The table includes about 640,000 distinct CDR3 sequences, about 20% detected once. The data derive from a study of T cells in Graves' hyperthyroidism and ophthalmopathy.

The sequencing sample was made of blood. The rearrangement joins TRBV20-1 to TRBJ1-5, with TRBD1 as a possible D gene (5 bases). The clonotype was recovered from a man in his thirties or forties with Graves' ophthalmopathy. The DNA for the CDR3 is TGCAGTGCTAGACCTACCGGGACCATGGAGCAGCCCCAGCATTTT. This translates into CSARPTGTMEQPQHF.